The TCR beta chain under discussion was sequenced for a study of molecular identifiers for immune sequencing clone quantification. The table lists this clonotype with many counts. Its target is unknown. Preparation of naive CD8 libraries involved about 17,000 to 1,100,000 sorted cells and 10%, 30% or 50% RNA. Each CDR3 protein is one row after TCRdb ran MiXCR on the PCR reads. The top ten clones hold roughly 1.5% of a sample with about 60,000 distinct CDR3 sequences, around a sixth of them seen once. V trimming: 2 bases; J trimming: 5 bases; junction bases outside the gene matches: 5. Germline CDR1 reads SEHNR; CDR2 reads FQNEAQ (reference sequence). The CDR3 contains 14 residues. Whole-study results and caveats: Clone sizes that are highly expanded could be underestimated when identical TCR molecules share a barcode.

Specimen: naive CD8+ T cells from blood, with Jurkat cell RNA spiked in. Subset described: FACS-sorted CD8+CD4-CCR7+CD45RA+ naive T cells. The receptor's source is a human donor in good health. Some libraries in this study had Jurkat cell RNA spiked in. The gene calls are TRBV7-9 and TRBJ1-1; 7 bases match TRBD1. CDR3 sequence: CASSLIGTATEAFF. Written as DNA, the CDR3 is TGTGCCAGCAGCTTAATCGGGACAGCTACTGAAGCTTTCTTT. The entire variable domain, with the rest obtained from reference TRBV7-9 and TRBJ1-1, is as follows: DTGVSQNPRHKITKRGQNVTFRCDPISEHNRLYWYRQTLGQGPEFLTYFQNEAQLEKSRLLSDRFSAERPKGSFSTLEIQRTEQGDSAMYLCASSLIGTATEAFFGQGTRLTVV.